Following are 22 T cell receptor beta chains from one sample sequenced in a study of identical twins. One entry per CDR3 protein results from TCRdb running MiXCR on the 5' RACE reads. The profile covers 1.5 million to 2 million distinct CDR3 sequences, with 25% to 35% appearing a single time and more than 0.25% taken by the ten largest. Sequenced input: cord blood. These receptors came from a newborn girl in good health.

This clonotype was recorded a few times. The rearrangement uses TRBV10-3 and TRBJ2-1, with 7 bases lining up with TRBD2. The CDR3 is 15 amino acids. Germline-derived CDR1 and CDR2 are ENHRY and SYGVKD. J gave up 6 bases and V 6 bases, and 11 bases lay outside the gene matches. CDR3 region: CAIREASGPFNEQFF. CDR3 nucleotides: TGTGCCATCAGGGAGGCTAGCGGACCGTTCAATGAGCAGTTCTTC.

This clonotype was observed a few times. The chain is built from TRBV3-1 and TRBJ2-1; D possibly corresponds to TRBD2 (7 bases). V dropped 0 bases and J dropped 0 bases, with 12 bases sitting between them. The germline V gene encodes CDR1 LGHDT and CDR2 YNNKEL (reference sequence). The CDR3 consists of 17 residues. The CDR3 loop reads CASSQDGGGFSYNEQFF. CDR3 in DNA: TGTGCCAGCAGCCAAGATGGCGGGGGCTTCTCCTACAATGAGCAGTTCTTC.

This sequence joins TRBV11-3 and TRBJ2-3, with 16 bases matching TRBD2. V was clipped by 1 base and J by 2 bases; unmatched bases: 3. This CDR3 contains 18 residues. Germline CDR1 reads SGHNT; CDR2 reads YENEEA. Here the CDR3 reads CASSLGGTSGRATDTQYF. DNA of the CDR3: TGTGCCAGCAGCTTAGGAGGGACTAGCGGGAGGGCCACAGATACGCAGTATTTT. Full variable domain (outside the CDR3, taken from reference TRBV11-3 and TRBJ2-3): EAGVVQSPRYKIIEKKQPVAFWCNPISGHNTLYWYLQNLGQGPELLIRYENEEAVDDSQLPKDRFSAERLKGVDSTLKIQPAELGDSAVYLCASSLGGTSGRATDTQYFGPGTRLTVL.

This clonotype was seen a handful of times. The rearrangement joins TRBV20-1 to TRBJ1-5; D perhaps matches TRBD1 (6 bases). V dropped 1 base and J dropped 4 bases, with 17 bases sitting between them. Germline assignment: CDR1 DFQATT and CDR2 SNEGSKA (reference sequence). The CDR3 totals 16 residues. CDR3 in DNA: TGCAGTGCTAGAGCTTTGGTACAGGGAACAAATCAGCCCCAGCATTTT. Amino acids: CSARALVQGTNQPQHF.

This clonotype was counted between two and nine times. This rearrangement joins TRBV20-1 to TRBJ2-3; the D gene is possibly TRBD2 (6 bases). Germline V gives CDR1 DFQATT, CDR2 SNEGSKA (reference sequence). This CDR3 contains 16 residues. The V end lost 6 bases, the J end lost 0 bases, and 19 bases lay between the germline ends. CDR3 loop: CSAPSGGAGSTDTQYF. The CDR3 DNA reads as TGCAGTGCCCCGTCCGGAGGGGCGGGGAGCACAGATACGCAGTATTTT.

The V gene is TRBV4-2, the J gene TRBJ1-2, with unresolved D. With 0 bases removed from V and 0 bases from J, the gap between germline ends came to 8 bases. CDR3 size: 15 residues. Germline values: CDR1 LGHNA, CDR2 YNFKEQ. CDR3 nucleotides: TGTGCCAGCAGCCAAGATACCCTACCTAACTATGGCTACACCTTC. It is translated as CASSQDTLPNYGYTF.

The CDR3, as DNA: TGCAGCGTTGAAAAGGACCATGGCTACACCTTC. Translation gives CSVEKDHGYTF. J is TRBJ1-2 and V is TRBV29-1; D unresolved. Per the germline V gene, CDR1 is SQVTM and CDR2 is ANQGSEA. The CDR3 covers 11 residues. V was cut by 2 bases and J by 6 bases, with 7 bases left in between.

This clonotype was recorded at least ten times. The V and J genes are TRBV3-1 and TRBJ2-3, with 8 bases matching TRBD2. Germline CDR1 LGHDT, CDR2 YNNKEL (reference sequence). J lost 1 base, V lost 6 bases, and 3 bases had no gene match. The CDR3 contains 14 residues. The CDR3 protein is CASSPGLGTDTQYF. In DNA, the CDR3 is TGTGCCAGCAGTCCGGGACTAGGCACAGATACGCAGTATTTT.

The chain carries TRBV5-1 and TRBJ1-6; D call uncertain. V was cut by 4 bases and J by 5 bases, with 10 bases left in between. The CDR3 sequence is 14 residues long. Germline V CDR1 and CDR2: SGHRS, YFSETQ. In nucleotides, the CDR3 is TGCGCCAGCAGCGCGGGAGGAGATAATTCACCCCTCCACTTT. As protein: CASSAGGDNSPLHF.

The rearrangement links TRBV3-1 to TRBJ2-4; 8 bases agree with TRBD1. The closer fit of TRBJ2-7 to the DNA end suggests the J call may be wrong. The CDR3 has 17 amino acids. CDR1 LGHDT and CDR2 YNNKEL come from the germline V gene (reference sequence). The CDR3, as DNA: TGTGCCAGCAGCCCAGGGGGCCCCTCCGGTAGGGTCTACGAGCAGTACTTC. It translates to CASSPGGPSGRVYEQYF.

The sample holds many counts of this clonotype. The CDR3 here is CASKRGTGGDTQYF. As DNA, the CDR3 is TGTGCCAGCAAAAGGGGGACAGGGGGCGACACGCAGTATTTT. The V call is TRBV6-5, the J call TRBJ2-3, with 12 bases matching TRBD1. The CDR3 is 14 residues long. CDR1 and CDR2 (germline): MNHEY, SVGAGI. J lost 9 bases, V lost 7 bases, and 8 bases had no gene match.

This clonotype appeared many times. V usage is TRBV28 and J usage is TRBJ2-7, with D unclear. Trimming stripped 4 bases from V and 3 bases from J, with 13 bases between. Germline V gene lookup returns CDR1 MDHEN and CDR2 SYDVKM. This CDR3 spans 14 amino acids. In nucleotides, the CDR3 is TGTGCCAGCAGTTCAGGACGAGGTATCTACGAGCAGTACTTC. Its translation: CASSSGRGIYEQYF.

In this sample, this clonotype turned up a few times. The J gene is TRBJ1-5, the V gene TRBV7-9; 9 bases align to TRBD1. Germline V lookup: CDR1 SEHNR, CDR2 FQNEAQ (reference sequence). The V and J ends lost 5 bases and 0 bases, in that order; junction bases with no gene match: 5. The CDR3 extends over 16 amino acids. CDR3 loop: CASSRTGDRSNQPQHF. DNA of the CDR3: TGTGCCAGCAGCAGGACAGGGGACCGTAGCAATCAGCCCCAGCATTTT.

V gene TRBV10-3 combines with J gene TRBJ1-5; D is uncertain. The V end was cut by 3 bases, the J end by 5 bases, with 11 bases between. The length of the CDR3 is 14 residues. The germline V gene has CDR1 ENHRY and CDR2 SYGVKD. CDR3 protein: CAISDSPSDQPQHF. The DNA for the CDR3 is TGTGCCATCAGTGATAGCCCGTCGGATCAGCCCCAGCATTTT.

CDR3 sequence: CASSLARAENIQYF. The CDR3, as DNA: TGTGCCAGCAGCTTGGCCAGGGCCGAAAACATTCAGTACTTC. This chain links TRBV5-6 with TRBJ2-7; D possibly corresponds to TRBD1 (5 bases). The better agreement between TRBJ2-4 and the DNA end casts doubt on the J call. CDR1 and CDR2 from the germline V gene are SGHDT and YYEEEE. This CDR3 region has 14 residues.

This clonotype has ten or more counts. The gene calls are TRBV10-1 and TRBJ2-1, with 8 bases matching TRBD2. The J segment lost 9 bases and the V segment lost 5 bases, leaving 6 bases of the junction unmatched. This CDR3 is built from 13 residues. The germline gives CDR1 WNHNN, CDR2 SYGVQD (reference sequence). The CDR3 DNA follows: TGCGCCAGCAGTTCCGGGACTAGGTCTGAGCAGTTCTTC. Translated, it gives CASSSGTRSEQFF.

The gene calls are TRBV27 and TRBJ2-1; D may be TRBD2 (5 bases). Gene TRBJ2-7 matches the end of the DNA better, so the J call may be wrong. The CDR3 has 13 amino acids. Germline V gene sequence: CDR1 MNHEY, CDR2 SMNVEV (reference sequence). The CDR3 DNA reads as TGTGCCAGCAGTTTATGGGGAGAGAATGAGCAGTACTTC. Its protein is CASSLWGENEQYF.

In this sample, this clonotype turned up a few times. The chain couples TRBV20-1 to TRBJ2-7; 10 bases agree with TRBD2. V was pared by 6 bases and J by 7 bases, with 15 bases of the junction left unmatched. The CDR3 covers 15 residues. CDR1 and CDR2 (germline): DFQATT, SNEGSKA (reference sequence). The CDR3 region is CSAILGTSDHNEQYF. The DNA for the CDR3 is TGCAGTGCAATCTTAGGGACTAGCGACCACAATGAGCAGTACTTC.

This clonotype has a handful of counts. This chain joins TRBV7-8 and TRBJ1-2, with TRBD1 as a possible D gene (5 bases). CDR1 is SGHVS and CDR2 is FQNEAQ in the germline V gene. This CDR3 is 14 amino acids long. V shed 5 bases and J shed 6 bases, with 16 bases lying between them. CDR3 bases: TGTGCCAGCAGCGACCCTTGGGGGGGGGATGGCTACACCTTC. Translated: CASSDPWGGDGYTF. Drawing the rest from reference TRBV7-8 and TRBJ1-2, the complete variable domain is GAGVSQSPRYKVAKRGQDVALRCDPISGHVSLFWYQQALGQGPEFLTYFQNEAQLDKSGLPSDRFFAERPEGSVSTLKIQRTQQEDSAVYLCASSDPWGGDGYTFGSGTRLTVV.

The CDR3 here is CASSQNTGWQGRNNEQFF. For the CDR3, the DNA is TGTGCCAGCAGCCAAAATACCGGATGGCAGGGAAGGAACAATGAGCAGTTCTTC. This chain connects TRBV3-1 to TRBJ2-1; weak D call: TRBD1 (5 bases). Germline V gene sequence: CDR1 LGHDT, CDR2 YNNKEL (reference sequence). V gave up 2 bases and J gave up 5 bases, with 22 bases separating them. The CDR3 is 18 residues long.

Of note for this clonotype: This sequence may be a read error, since a much larger clone differs from it by one base. V is TRBV12-3 or TRBV12-4 and J is TRBJ2-5; a weak D match, TRBD2 (6 bases). The CDR3 is made up of 15 amino acids. The germline V and J ends were trimmed by 3 bases and 11 bases, with 22 bases remaining between them. The CDR3 DNA follows: TGTGCCAGCAGTTTCCAACTAGCCTCCTACAATGAGCAGTACTTC. Translated: CASSFQLASYNEQYF.

The rearrangement links TRBV7-8 to TRBJ2-5; TRBD1 matches 8 bases. The J call may be faulty, since TRBJ2-7 better matches the DNA end. The germline gives CDR1 SGHVS, CDR2 FQNEAQ. This CDR3 has 15 residues. CDR3 region: CASSLGRTGTHEQYF. The CDR3 bases are TGTGCCAGCAGCTTAGGGCGGACAGGGACCCACGAGCAGTACTTC.